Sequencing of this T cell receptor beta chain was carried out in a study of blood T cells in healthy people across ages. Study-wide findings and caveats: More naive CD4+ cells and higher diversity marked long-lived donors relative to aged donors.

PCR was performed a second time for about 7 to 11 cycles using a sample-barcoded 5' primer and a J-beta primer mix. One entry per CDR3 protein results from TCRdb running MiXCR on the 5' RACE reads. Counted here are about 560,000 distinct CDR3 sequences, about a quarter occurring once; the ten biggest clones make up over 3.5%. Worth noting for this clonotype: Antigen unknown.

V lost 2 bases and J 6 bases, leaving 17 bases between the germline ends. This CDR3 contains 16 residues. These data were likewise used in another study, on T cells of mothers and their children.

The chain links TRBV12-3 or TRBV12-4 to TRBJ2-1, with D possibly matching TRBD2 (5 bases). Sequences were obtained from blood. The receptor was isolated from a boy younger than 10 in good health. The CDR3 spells CASSLSSGGSINEQFF. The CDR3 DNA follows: TGTGCCAGCAGTTTAAGTTCTGGAGGCAGCATCAATGAGCAGTTCTTC.